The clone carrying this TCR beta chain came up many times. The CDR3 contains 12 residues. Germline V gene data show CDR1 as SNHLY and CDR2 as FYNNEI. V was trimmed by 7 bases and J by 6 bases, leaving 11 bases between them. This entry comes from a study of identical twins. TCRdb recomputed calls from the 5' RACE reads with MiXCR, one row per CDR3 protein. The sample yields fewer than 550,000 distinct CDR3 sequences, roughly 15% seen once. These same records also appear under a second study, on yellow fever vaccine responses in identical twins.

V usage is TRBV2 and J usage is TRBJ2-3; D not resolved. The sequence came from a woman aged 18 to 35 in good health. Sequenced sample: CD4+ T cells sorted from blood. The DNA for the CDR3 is TGTGCCAGCAATCGGAAGTACGATACGCAGTATTTT. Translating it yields CASNRKYDTQYF.